The clone carrying this T cell receptor (beta chain) appeared once. Antigen unknown. This sample includes further DNA sequences coding for the same CDR3. The sample originates from a study of T cells in localized non-small cell lung cancer. Study findings and constraints: Those with higher blood T cell density had longer overall survival. Sequencing, confined to only one tumor region, leaves heterogeneity possible.

The CDR3 spans 14 residues. Germline assignment: CDR1 SGDLS and CDR2 YYNGEE. V dropped 2 bases and J dropped 1 base, with 7 bases sitting between them. Profiling relied on immunoSEQ multiplex PCR, and the TCRdb table lists in-frame clones only, not all of them. The table shows some 19,000 clones, with 70% to 85% occurring only once. This receptor was taken from a man aged 40-75 years with stage I lung adenocarcinoma. The J gene is TRBJ1-5, the V gene TRBV9; D is ambiguous. Specimen: peripheral blood, collected before any cancer treatment. The CDR3 DNA reads as TGTGCCAGCAGCGTCTCAGGAAGCAATCAGCCCCAGCATTTT. Encoded protein: CASSVSGSNQPQHF.